The T cell receptor beta chain described here comes from a study of PD-1 blockade in classical Hodgkin lymphoma. This clone has just one count. Repertoires were generated with immunoSEQ multiplex PCR, while TCRdb's copy carries only in-frame clones and drops some. The sample shows 50,000 or so clones, around 93% of them seen only once. Looked up from germline, CDR1 is MNHNY and CDR2 is SVGAGI (reference sequence). There are 15 residues in the CDR3. Trimming removed 9 bases at V and 2 bases at J, with 18 bases between. All the patients suffered relapse after autologous stem cell transplantation, and brentuximab vedotin exposure differed.

This sample comprised peripheral blood mononuclear cells (PBMCs), obtained before the second cycle of nivolumab. This TCR derives from a human donor with classical Hodgkin lymphoma. The V gene is TRBV6-6, the J gene TRBJ2-3; tentatively, D is TRBD1 (6 bases). The CDR3 sequence is CASSLGQSYTDTQYF. The CDR3 nucleotides are TGTGCCAGTTCCTTAGGACAGTCATACACAGATACGCAGTATTTT.